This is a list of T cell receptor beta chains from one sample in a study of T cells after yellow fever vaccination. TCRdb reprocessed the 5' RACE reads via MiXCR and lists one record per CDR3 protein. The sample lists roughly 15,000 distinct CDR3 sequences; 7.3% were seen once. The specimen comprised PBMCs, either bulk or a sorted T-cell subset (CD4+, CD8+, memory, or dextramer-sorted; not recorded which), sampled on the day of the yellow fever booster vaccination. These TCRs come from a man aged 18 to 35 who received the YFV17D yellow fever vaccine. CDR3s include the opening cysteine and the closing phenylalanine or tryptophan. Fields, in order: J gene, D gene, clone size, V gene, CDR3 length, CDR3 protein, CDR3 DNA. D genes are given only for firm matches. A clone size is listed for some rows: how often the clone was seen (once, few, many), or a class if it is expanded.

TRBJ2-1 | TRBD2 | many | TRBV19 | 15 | CASSRTSGAYNEQFF | TGTGCCAGTAGCAGGACTAGCGGTGCCTACAATGAGCAGTTCTTC
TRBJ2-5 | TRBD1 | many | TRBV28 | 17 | CASSLPSGTGLGETQYF | TGTGCCAGCAGTTTACCCTCCGGGACAGGGTTGGGAGAGACCCAGTACTTC
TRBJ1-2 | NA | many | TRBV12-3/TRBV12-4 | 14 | CASSPPGRVYGYTF | TGTGCCAGCAGCCCCCCAGGGAGGGTCTATGGCTACACCTTC
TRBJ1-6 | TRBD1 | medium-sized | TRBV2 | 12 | CASRGTGSPLHF | TGTGCCAGCAGAGGGACAGGATCACCCCTCCACTTT
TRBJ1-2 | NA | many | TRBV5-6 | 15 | CASIARTAWGYGYTF | TGTGCCAGCATCGCGAGGACGGCCTGGGGTTATGGCTACACCTTC
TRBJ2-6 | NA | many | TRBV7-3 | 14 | CASSLNSGANVLTF | TGTGCCAGCAGCTTAAACTCTGGGGCCAACGTCCTGACTTTC
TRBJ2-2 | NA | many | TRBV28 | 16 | CASSFGLSMGTGELFF | TGTGCCAGCAGTTTTGGACTCTCAATGGGGACCGGGGAGCTGTTTTTT
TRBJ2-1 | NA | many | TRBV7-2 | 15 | CASSPPGRSYNEQFF | TGTGCCAGCAGCCCCCCGGGTCGCTCCTACAATGAGCAGTTCTTC
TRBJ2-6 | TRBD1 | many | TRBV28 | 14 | CASRDRAGANVLTF | TGTGCCAGCAGGGACAGGGCTGGGGCCAACGTCCTGACTTTC
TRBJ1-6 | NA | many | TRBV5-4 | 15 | CASSPGLEHGFSLHF | TGTGCCAGCAGCCCCGGGTTGGAACACGGTTTTTCCCTCCACTTT
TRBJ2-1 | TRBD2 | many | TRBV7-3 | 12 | CASSLGGDEQFF | TGTGCCAGCAGCTTAGGGGGGGATGAGCAGTTCTTC
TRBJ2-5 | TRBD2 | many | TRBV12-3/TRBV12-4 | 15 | CASSLSSGGLETQYF | TGTGCCAGCAGTTTGTCTAGCGGGGGGTTGGAGACCCAGTACTTC
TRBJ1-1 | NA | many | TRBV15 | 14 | CATSRDRGGGKAFF | TGTGCCACCAGCAGAGATCGGGGAGGGGGGAAAGCTTTCTTT
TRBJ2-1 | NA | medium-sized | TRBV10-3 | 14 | CAITYSDIYNEQFF | TGTGCCATCACCTATAGTGATATCTACAATGAGCAGTTCTTC
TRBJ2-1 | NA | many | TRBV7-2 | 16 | CASSLVAQRSYNEQFF | TGTGCCAGCAGCTTAGTGGCGCAGCGCTCCTACAATGAGCAGTTCTTC
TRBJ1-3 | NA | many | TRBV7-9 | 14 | CASSFTGTGNTIYF | TGTGCCAGCAGCTTCACCGGGACAGGAAACACCATATATTTT
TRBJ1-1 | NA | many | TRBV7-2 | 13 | CASSLAENSVAFF | TGTGCCAGCAGCTTAGCTGAGAACAGTGTAGCTTTCTTT
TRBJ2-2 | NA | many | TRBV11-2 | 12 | CASSWQVGELFF | TGTGCCAGCAGCTGGCAGGTCGGGGAGCTGTTTTTT
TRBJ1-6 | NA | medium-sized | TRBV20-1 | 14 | CSAPDRGSNSPLHF | TGCAGTGCACCGGACCGAGGATCGAATTCACCCCTCCACTTT
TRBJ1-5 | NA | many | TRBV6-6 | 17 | CASSPLSRAHSNQPQHF | TGTGCCAGCAGCCCCCTCTCCAGGGCTCATAGCAATCAGCCCCAGCATTTT
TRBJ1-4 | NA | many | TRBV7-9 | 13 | CASSLEQDEKLFF | TGTGCCAGCAGCTTAGAGCAGGACGAAAAACTGTTTTTT
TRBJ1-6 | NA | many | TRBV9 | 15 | CASSVGKAYNSPLHF | TGTGCCAGCAGCGTAGGGAAGGCCTATAATTCACCCCTCCACTTT
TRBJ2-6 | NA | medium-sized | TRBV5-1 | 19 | CASSPWGQGEGSGANVLTF | TGCGCCAGCAGCCCGTGGGGCCAGGGTGAAGGGTCTGGGGCCAACGTCCTGACTTTC
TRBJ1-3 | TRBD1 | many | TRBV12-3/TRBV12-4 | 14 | CASDRGRSGNTIYF | TGTGCCAGCGACAGGGGGCGAAGTGGAAACACCATATATTTT
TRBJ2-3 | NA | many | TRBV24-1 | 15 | CATSPGAGPTDTQYF | TGTGCCACCAGCCCCGGGGCGGGTCCCACAGATACGCAGTATTTT
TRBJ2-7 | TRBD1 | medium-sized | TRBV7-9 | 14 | CASSLQGSSYEQYF | TGTGCCAGCAGCCTACAGGGGAGCTCCTACGAGCAGTACTTC
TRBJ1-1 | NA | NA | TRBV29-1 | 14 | CSVEGPGMNTEAFF | TGCAGCGTTGAAGGACCAGGGATGAACACTGAAGCTTTCTTT
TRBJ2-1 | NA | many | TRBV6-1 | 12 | CASTPQHGEQFF | TGTGCCAGCACCCCGCAACACGGAGAGCAGTTCTTC
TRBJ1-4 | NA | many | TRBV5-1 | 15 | CASSLVLGKNEKLFF | TGCGCCAGCAGCTTGGTTCTTGGGAAAAATGAAAAACTGTTTTTT
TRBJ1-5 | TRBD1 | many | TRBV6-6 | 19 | CASRTRRGQVGVRDQPQHF | TGTGCCAGCAGGACCCGGAGGGGACAGGTCGGTGTGAGGGATCAGCCCCAGCATTTT
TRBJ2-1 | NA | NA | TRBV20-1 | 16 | CSARDGTLSSYNEQFF | TGCAGTGCTAGGGACGGGACTCTGAGCTCCTACAATGAGCAGTTCTTC
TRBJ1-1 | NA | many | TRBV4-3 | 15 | CASSQDISGSSEAFF | TGCGCCAGCAGCCAAGATATTTCTGGGAGCAGTGAAGCTTTCTTT
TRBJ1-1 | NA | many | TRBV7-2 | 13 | CASSSTGTGRAFF | TGTGCCAGCAGCTCGACGGGAACAGGGAGAGCTTTCTTT
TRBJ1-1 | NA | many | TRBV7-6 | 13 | CASSQGRGTEAFF | TGTGCCAGCAGCCAAGGACGGGGAACTGAAGCTTTCTTT
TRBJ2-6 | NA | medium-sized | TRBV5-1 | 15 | CASSPTVAGANVLTF | TGCGCCAGCAGCCCCACGGTCGCCGGGGCCAACGTCCTGACTTTC
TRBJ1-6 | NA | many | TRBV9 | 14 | CASSVGDGNSPLHF | TGTGCCAGCAGCGTAGGGGACGGTAATTCACCCCTCCACTTT
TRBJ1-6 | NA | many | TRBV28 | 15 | CASSLLSSYNSPLHF | TGTGCCAGCAGTCTTTTGAGCTCCTATAATTCACCCCTCCACTTT